Listed below are T cell receptor beta chains from one sample, sequenced in a study of blood T cell repertoires in COVID-19. Clones were read by immunoSEQ multiplex PCR, and TCRdb kept only the in-frame ones, dropping some. This sample carries 30,000 to 40,000 clones, just under 85% of them seen once, and the ten largest clones take around 4.9%. The sequenced sample was peripheral blood. These receptors were taken from a man aged 45-65 years with active COVID-19. Both conserved end residues are trimmed from each CDR3. A D gene is named only where the DNA matches it firmly.

V	J	D	CDR3
TRBV29-1	TRBJ2-1	NA	SVEEGHSGNEQF
TRBV11-2	TRBJ2-5	NA	ASSLGGGPETQY
TRBV6-5	TRBJ2-2	NA	ASRDYTGELF
TRBV6-5	TRBJ1-2	TRBD1	ASRAGQPYGYT
TRBV6-2/TRBV6-3	TRBJ2-7	TRBD2	ASSERGEQY
TRBV28	TRBJ1-5	NA	ASTLTGSNQPQH
TRBV19	TRBJ2-3	TRBD1	ASSAGQATDTQY
TRBV2	TRBJ2-7	NA	ASSVGGGYEQY
TRBV29-1	TRBJ2-5	TRBD2	SVAGLAGVETQY
TRBV9	TRBJ1-2	NA	ASSHGTNYGYT
TRBV28	TRBJ2-3	NA	ASSIRGTDTQY
TRBV27	TRBJ1-6	NA	ASSAPPGYNSPLH
TRBV6-5	TRBJ2-7	TRBD1	ASSYSATGSYEQY
TRBV12-3/TRBV12-4	TRBJ1-1	NA	ASSLVSTEAF
TRBV18	TRBJ1-4	NA	ASSPLGQNNEKLF
TRBV28	TRBJ1-4	NA	ASSLAQGLGEKLF
TRBV24-1	TRBJ2-3	TRBD1	ATSEKGALDTQY
TRBV5-4	TRBJ2-2	NA	ASSLGQARPGELF
TRBV6-2/TRBV6-3	TRBJ2-5	TRBD2	ASSSTSGAQETQY
TRBV5-1	TRBJ1-2	TRBD1	ASSPGQGVYGYT
TRBV7-8	TRBJ1-2	NA	ASSPRQTNYGYT
TRBV3-1/TRBV3-2	TRBJ2-2	TRBD2	PTRRGGDTGELF
TRBV11-2	TRBJ2-1	TRBD1	ASSHPSMGDRVGEQF
TRBV5-1	TRBJ2-5	NA	ASSSYQTRGAETQY
TRBV10-2	TRBJ2-7	TRBD2	ASSDLRGTRVSYEQY
TRBV7-9	TRBJ2-7	NA	ASSSQGYEQY
TRBV7-6	TRBJ2-3	TRBD2	ASSLRTSMADTQY
TRBV2	TRBJ1-1	NA	ASREDSGKAF
TRBV3-1/TRBV3-2	TRBJ2-5	TRBD1	ASSQMGQTSAETQY
TRBV15	TRBJ2-7	TRBD1	ATSSARDRGKFYEQY
TRBV5-4	TRBJ2-5	TRBD2	ASSLVLAGGETQY
TRBV6-2/TRBV6-3	TRBJ1-2	TRBD1	ASSPTHGQAHGYT
TRBV2	TRBJ1-5	TRBD1	ASSDQGAGVGNQPQH
TRBV5-1	TRBJ2-3	TRBD2	ASSLTGGPDTQY
TRBV7-2	TRBJ1-2	NA	ASRGQGRVGGYT
TRBV24-1	TRBJ2-2	NA	ATSDLLGRVVTGELF
TRBV6-5	TRBJ2-7	NA	ASSYGLASSYEQY
TRBV10-1	TRBJ2-7	TRBD1	ASSTGQGATGQY
TRBV19	TRBJ2-1	NA	ASAGWGNEQF
TRBV12-3/TRBV12-4	TRBJ2-5	NA	ASSLSRETQY
TRBV6-5	TRBJ2-2	NA	ASSWWGEPTGELF